The 6 T cell receptor beta chains reported below all come from one sample, sequenced in a study of blood T cell repertoires in COVID-19. The table came from immunoSEQ multiplex PCR; TCRdb's copy has only in-frame clones and leaves some out. Here the sample spans around 200,000 clones, around 87% being singletons. The sequencing sample was made of peripheral blood. The receptors originated from a man aged 55 to 70 who had recovered from COVID-19.

The chain couples TRBV7-3 to TRBJ2-3; D might be TRBD2 (6 bases). V was cut by 2 bases and J by 5 bases, with 11 bases left in between. This CDR3 is built from 14 residues. Germline V lookup: CDR1 SGHTA, CDR2 FQGTGA. The CDR3 nucleotides are TGTGCCAGCAGCTTAGTTCGGGGAGGAGATACGCAGTATTTT. This gives the protein CASSLVRGGDTQYF. The full variable domain, completed using reference TRBV7-3 and TRBJ2-3, is GAGVSQTPSNKVTEKGKYVELRCDPISGHTALYWYRQSLGQGPEFLIYFQGTGAADDSGLPNDRFFAVRPEGSVSTLKIQRTERGDSAVYLCASSLVRGGDTQYFGPGTRLTVL.

The CDR3 nucleotides are TGTGCCAGTCGAGACTTGTATCCCGGGGAGCTGTTTTTT. It translates to CASRDLYPGELFF. V and J are TRBV6-5 and TRBJ2-2; D unclear. Germline assignment: CDR1 MNHEY and CDR2 SVGAGI. Trimming took 9 bases from V and 6 from J, leaving 14 bases between them. This CDR3 contains 13 residues.

V and J are TRBV19 and TRBJ2-2; D possibly corresponds to TRBD2 (5 bases). This CDR3 comprises 16 residues. Per the germline V gene, CDR1 is LNHDA and CDR2 is SQIVND (reference sequence). Trimming cost V 0 bases and J 6 bases, with 14 bases left between them. The DNA for the CDR3 is TGTGCCAGTAGTATAGATGGACTCCGGTGGGCCGGGGAGCTGTTTTTT. Residues: CASSIDGLRWAGELFF.

The DNA for the CDR3 is TGTGCCAGCAGTGGGGGGACAGGTGTGAACACTGAAGCTTTCTTT. It translates to CASSGGTGVNTEAFF. This rearrangement joins TRBV25-1 to TRBJ1-1, with 8 positions matching TRBD1. This CDR3 has 15 amino acids. Germline V gene data show CDR1 as MGHDK and CDR2 as SYGVNS. V was clipped by 4 bases and J by 0 bases; unmatched bases: 4.

This chain connects TRBV11-2 to TRBJ2-1; TRBD2 might be the D (5 bases). Per the germline V gene, CDR1 is SGHAT and CDR2 is FQNNGV. The V end lost 0 bases, the J end lost 0 bases, and 12 bases lay between the germline ends. This CDR3 has 17 residues. CDR3 residues: CASSLDRGSGSYNEQFF. Here the CDR3 DNA reads TGTGCCAGCAGCTTAGATCGTGGGAGCGGCTCCTACAATGAGCAGTTCTTC.

The chain links TRBV30 to TRBJ1-4, with a weak D call TRBD1 (6 bases). With 3 bases removed from V and 7 bases from J, the gap between germline ends came to 18 bases. Looked up from germline, CDR1 is GTSNPN and CDR2 is SVGIG (reference sequence). This CDR3 comprises 15 residues. The CDR3 bases are TGTGCCTGGAGGCTAGCCGGGACATTAACTGAAAAACTGTTTTTT. This sequence encodes CAWRLAGTLTEKLFF.